These 15 T cell receptor beta chains share one sample of origin, sequenced in a study of blood T cells in healthy people across ages. A J-beta primer mix and a sample-barcoded 5' primer were used in a second PCR of about 7 to 12 cycles. TCRdb passed the 5' RACE reads through MiXCR, listing each CDR3 protein once. The sample includes 1.8 million or so distinct CDR3 sequences, roughly two fifths of them seen just once. Material for sequencing was blood. These receptors came from a human donor in good health.

V gene TRBV27 combines with J gene TRBJ2-5; the D gene is possibly TRBD2 (5 bases). The CDR3 totals 15 residues. In germline, CDR1 is MNHEY, CDR2 SMNVEV (reference sequence). V gave up 7 bases and J gave up 1 base, with 16 bases separating them. The CDR3 protein is CASKSYAGAQETQYF. The CDR3 DNA reads as TGTGCCAGCAAGTCTTATGCGGGCGCCCAAGAGACCCAGTACTTC.

In the case of this clonotype: Its ends do not fully match the called genes, so a read error is possible. The genes are TRBV10-3 and TRBJ1-2; no clear D gene. Germline assignment: CDR1 ENHRY and CDR2 SYGVKD. The CDR3 is made up of 13 amino acids. CDR3 bases: TGTGCCATCGGTGAGTCGTGGGTCTATGGCTACACCTTC. The encoded protein is CAIGESWVYGYTF.

This chain joins TRBV25-1 and TRBJ1-6; weak D call: TRBD1 (5 bases). V gave up 3 bases and J gave up 11 bases, with 17 bases separating them. The CDR3 runs 15 residues. Germline V gives CDR1 MGHDK, CDR2 SYGVNS. In nucleotides, the CDR3 is TGTGCCAGCAGTGAGACAGTGATCGGGAATCCACCCCTCCACTTT. Protein sequence: CASSETVIGNPPLHF.

The table lists this clonotype with a few counts. The genes are TRBV20-1 and TRBJ2-5; D gene uncertain. Germline CDR1 and CDR2: DFQATT and SNEGSKA (reference sequence). V shed 0 bases and J shed 2 bases, with 10 bases lying between them. There are 14 residues in the CDR3. The CDR3 region has the DNA TGCAGTGCTAGAGAATTGAGACCTCAAGAGACCCAGTACTTC. Translation: CSARELRPQETQYF.

This clonotype showed up just once. This chain joins TRBV14 and TRBJ1-1, with D uncertain. The germline V gene has CDR1 SGHDN and CDR2 FVKESK. V was shortened by 0 bases and J by 9 bases, with 11 bases between the two germline ends. This CDR3 contains 13 residues. CDR3: CASSQDRRVKAFF. CDR3 sequence (DNA): TGTGCCAGCAGCCAAGACCGCCGGGTGAAAGCTTTCTTT. The complete variable domain, with remaining parts taken from reference TRBV14 and TRBJ1-1, reads EAGVTQFPSHSVIEKGQTVTLRCDPISGHDNLYWYRRVMGKEIKFLLHFVKESKQDESGMPNNRFLAERTGGTYSTLKVQPAELEDSGVYFCASSQDRRVKAFFGQGTRLTVV.

The chain has TRBV10-3 and TRBJ2-7, with a possible D match to TRBD1 (6 bases). Trimming cost V 6 bases and J 1 base, with 19 bases left between them. Germline V gene lookup returns CDR1 ENHRY and CDR2 SYGVKD. The CDR3 length is 16 residues. For the CDR3, the DNA is TGTGCCATCAGACGGACAGCAGCGGTCGGATCCTACGAGCAGTACTTC. This encodes CAIRRTAAVGSYEQYF.

This sequence joins TRBV6-5 and TRBJ1-5; 9 bases match TRBD1. J gave up 6 bases and V 6 bases, and 9 bases lay outside the gene matches. In germline, CDR1 is MNHEY, CDR2 SVGAGI. The CDR3 length is 15 residues. For the CDR3, the DNA is TGTGCCAGCAGACCCGGGACAGGGATCAGTCAGCCCCAGCATTTT. Translated: CASRPGTGISQPQHF.

CDR3 nucleotide sequence: TGTGCCAGCAGTTCCTCCACGGAAGATACGCAGTATTTT. Amino acids: CASSSSTEDTQYF. This chain links TRBV12-3 or TRBV12-4 with TRBJ2-3; D ambiguous. The V end was cut by 4 bases, the J end by 5 bases, with 10 bases between. This CDR3 comprises 13 residues.

The chain is built from TRBV7-6 and TRBJ1-1, with TRBD1 matching over 10 bases. The CDR3 is 17 amino acids. V gave up 5 bases and J gave up 5 bases; unmatched junction bases: 14. CDR1 and CDR2 (germline): SGHVS, FNYEAQ. For the CDR3, the DNA is TGTGCCAGCAGCCCGAATCGGGACAGGGGTTGGTGGACTGAAGCTTTCTTT. Amino acids: CASSPNRDRGWWTEAFF.

The genes are TRBV4-1 and TRBJ2-3; no firm D call. V lost 1 base and J lost 2, with 7 bases in between. This CDR3 has 14 amino acids. CDR1 MGHRA and CDR2 YSYEKL come from the germline V gene. DNA for the CDR3: TGCGCCAGCAGCCAAGCTCCACACACAGATACGCAGTATTTT. Its translation is CASSQAPHTDTQYF.

The chain joins TRBV29-1 to TRBJ2-5; TRBD1 matches 9 bases. CDR1 is SQVTM and CDR2 is ANQGSEA in the germline V gene. V trimming: 3 bases; J trimming: 5 bases; junction bases outside the gene matches: 7. This CDR3 spans 14 amino acids. CDR3 nucleotide sequence: TGCAGCGTTGACGGGACAGGGCGAGGGGAGACCCAGTACTTC. This encodes CSVDGTGRGETQYF.

This clonotype was detected a few times. The chain has TRBV4-1 and TRBJ2-1; 15 bases agree with TRBD2. The V gene end was trimmed by 3 bases and the J gene end by 7 bases; junction bases not matched to a gene: 7. There are 17 residues in the CDR3. Per germline, CDR1 MGHRA and CDR2 YSYEKL. The CDR3 loop is CASSHSGLAGGFNEQFF. DNA of the CDR3: TGCGCCAGCAGCCATTCTGGACTAGCGGGGGGGTTTAATGAGCAGTTCTTC.

The J gene is TRBJ1-5, the V gene TRBV4-1; no firm D call. This CDR3 region has 16 residues. Germline values: CDR1 MGHRA, CDR2 YSYEKL. The V and J ends lost 0 bases and 0 bases respectively, with 9 bases between them. As DNA, the CDR3 is TGCGCCAGCAGCCAAGAGCTACACATTAGCAATCAGCCCCAGCATTTT. Its protein is CASSQELHISNQPQHF.

The CDR3 loop is CASSQERSSGVYEQYF. CDR3 in DNA: TGCGCCAGCAGCCAAGAACGGTCTAGCGGGGTTTACGAGCAGTACTTC. The chain has TRBV4-3 and TRBJ2-7; 9 bases line up with TRBD2. Germline loops: CDR1 LGHNA, CDR2 YSLEER. The length of the CDR3 is 16 residues. V lost 0 bases to trimming and J lost 4 bases; unmatched junction nucleotides: 7.

J is TRBJ1-5 and V is TRBV7-2; no reliable D call. The ends were cut back, 2 bases at V and 6 bases at J, with 20 bases in the middle. Germline loops: CDR1 SGHTA, CDR2 FQGNSA. This CDR3 has 17 amino acids. CDR3 nucleotides: TGTGCCAGCAGCTTATTCCTCGGGCAGGACTTGGGTCAGCCCCAGCATTTT. Translated: CASSLFLGQDLGQPQHF.